This note documents a single T cell receptor (beta chain) sequence. As yet, its antigen is unknown. The CDR3 totals 13 residues. Germline V gene data show CDR1 as MNHEY and CDR2 as SVGAGI. The data belong to a study of monozygotic twins with inflammatory bowel disease. Overall study results and limits: Heterogeneous immunosuppressive treatment regimens may have introduced variability into patient repertoires. Twins classed as concordant or discordant showed no difference in repertoire similarity, possibly from limited power. Patients with IBD had less TCRbeta diversity (inverse Simpson) than their healthy co-twins. Backing was not found for a single strong signal or clonotype associated with IBD.

TCRdb reprocessed the 5' RACE reads and keeps a single row for each CDR3 protein, giving no DNA. Its table lists about 330,000 distinct CDR3 sequences. The V gene is TRBV6-5, the J gene TRBJ2-1; there is no DNA to check the TCRdb D call of TRBD1. This TCR came from a human donor with ulcerative colitis or Crohn's disease, or a healthy co-twin of an affected twin (not recorded which). Sequencing was performed on blood. The CDR3: CASSYRQGNEQFF.